Listed below are T cell receptor beta chains from one sample, sequenced in a study of CD8+ T cells in alopecia areata. Method: immunoSEQ multiplex PCR; TCRdb's copy keeps in-frame clones and lacks some. The profile shows about 64,000 clones, around 46% of them singletons. This sample comprised CD8+ T cells sorted from blood, obtained at roughly week 36, from a patient treated with tofacitinib. All receptors come from a human donor with alopecia areata. The CDR3 runs from the conserved cysteine through the conserved F or W. Clone sizes are given selectively: once, few, many, or a class where the clone is expanded.

J: TRBJ2-7
V: TRBV29-1
size: few
CDR3: CSVETPTGGYYEQYF

J: TRBJ1-2
V: TRBV6-1
size: NA
CDR3: CASGATGKDYGYTF

J: TRBJ2-1
V: TRBV2
size: NA
CDR3: CASRLGTGYNEQFF

J: TRBJ1-4
V: TRBV6-5
size: NA
CDR3: CASSYDPGTGKKLFF

J: TRBJ2-7
V: TRBV10-2
size: NA
CDR3: CASRAGGYEQYF

J: TRBJ2-7
V: TRBV6-6
size: few
CDR3: CASQLAGGSDEQYF

J: TRBJ2-2
V: TRBV5-1
size: once
CDR3: CASSLAGNTGELFF

J: TRBJ2-3
V: TRBV6-5
size: NA
CDR3: CASSYSNTDTQYF

J: TRBJ2-7
V: TRBV29-1
size: NA
CDR3: CSVVGTRVLEQYF

J: TRBJ2-7
V: TRBV5-5
size: NA
CDR3: CASSLQGRPYEQYF

J: TRBJ2-3
V: TRBV27
size: NA
CDR3: CASSSHKRQVRGDTQYF

J: TRBJ1-1
V: TRBV29-1
size: few
CDR3: CGVRGSYTEAFF

J: TRBJ2-1
V: TRBV30
size: few
CDR3: CAWNSGRSVEQFF

J: TRBJ2-5
V: TRBV4-1
size: NA
CDR3: CASSHTLAGAVETQYF

J: TRBJ2-1
V: TRBV7-2
size: few
CDR3: CASSSSLYNEQFF

J: TRBJ2-1
V: TRBV7-9
size: NA
CDR3: CASSLGLGRASYNEQFF

J: TRBJ2-1
V: TRBV29-1
size: NA
CDR3: CSVEDDNRAVREQFF

J: TRBJ2-7
V: TRBV4-3
size: many
CDR3: CASSQVRDYEQYF

J: TRBJ2-4
V: TRBV4-1
size: NA
CDR3: CASSPGTPQNIQYF

J: TRBJ2-7
V: TRBV29-1
size: few
CDR3: CSVEDPGVEQYF

J: TRBJ2-7
V: TRBV11-2
size: NA
CDR3: CASSSGQLDEQYF

J: TRBJ2-7
V: TRBV4-1
size: NA
CDR3: CASSPGQGLYEQYF

J: TRBJ1-1
V: TRBV11-3
size: NA
CDR3: CASSLGSTAFF

J: TRBJ2-1
V: TRBV28
size: NA
CDR3: CASSFFSRDNEQFF

J: TRBJ2-1
V: TRBV7-9
size: NA
CDR3: CASRPAGGWYNEQFF

J: TRBJ2-5
V: TRBV20-1
size: NA
CDR3: CSARDWGTQYF

J: TRBJ2-5
V: TRBV2
size: NA
CDR3: CASSELPWINSGREGQETQYF

J: TRBJ2-6
V: TRBV18
size: NA
CDR3: CASPGDREGGANVLTF

J: TRBJ2-7
V: TRBV11-2
size: NA
CDR3: CASSLAAGRAYEQYF

J: TRBJ2-7
V: TRBV2
size: few
CDR3: CASSEGWGGATYEQYF

J: TRBJ2-1
V: TRBV5-1
size: few
CDR3: CASSSWRGDNEQFF

J: TRBJ2-6
V: TRBV7-9
size: NA
CDR3: CASSQGAGSGANVLTF

J: TRBJ2-7
V: TRBV2
size: once
CDR3: CAGGLAYEQYF

J: TRBJ2-5
V: TRBV19
size: NA
CDR3: CASSIDRGQQETQYF

J: TRBJ2-1
V: TRBV27
size: few
CDR3: CASSFLAALYNEQFF